Listed below are T cell receptor beta chains from one sample, sequenced in a study of T cells in Graves' hyperthyroidism and ophthalmopathy. MiXCR, run by TCRdb on the multiplex PCR reads, gives a single entry per CDR3 protein. The table lists around 340,000 distinct CDR3 sequences, approximately 17% of them singletons. The sequenced material came from blood. These receptors were taken from a man aged 25 to 40 with Graves' hyperthyroidism. CDR3s include the opening cysteine and the closing phenylalanine or tryptophan. Fields, in order: D gene, V gene, J gene, clone size, CDR3 protein, CDR3 DNA. D genes are given only for firm matches. The size of a clone is reported for some rows only, either as once, few or many, or as a class for expanded clones.

-,TRBV5-1,TRBJ2-7,-,CASSLRDSDEQYF,TGCGCCAGCAGCCTCCGGGACTCGGACGAGCAGTACTTC
-,TRBV4-2,TRBJ2-7,-,CASSQDISRPYEQYF,TGTGCCAGCAGCCAAGATATTTCGCGCCCGTACGAGCAGTACTTC
-,TRBV5-1,TRBJ2-2,many,CASSLLVDTGELFF,TGCGCCAGCAGCTTGTTGGTGGACACCGGGGAGCTGTTTTTT
-,TRBV20-1,TRBJ2-1,once,CSAREYILASDYNEQFF,TGCAGTGCTAGAGAGTACATTTTGGCTAGCGATTACAATGAGCAGTTCTTC
-,TRBV20-1,TRBJ2-7,many,CSASPKDTAWDYEQYF,TGCAGTGCTAGTCCCAAGGACACGGCGTGGGACTACGAGCAGTACTTC
-,TRBV7-2,TRBJ1-2,once,CASSFSQAAGGYTF,TGTGCCAGCAGCTTTTCACAGGCCGCCGGGGGCTACACCTTC
-,TRBV30,TRBJ1-1,many,CAWSSVGFYEAFF,TGTGCCTGGAGTTCTGTGGGATTTTACGAAGCTTTCTTT
TRBD2,TRBV5-5,TRBJ2-7,few,CVSSLEGLAYEQYF,TGTGTCAGCAGCTTGGAGGGACTAGCCTACGAGCAGTACTTC
-,TRBV29-1,TRBJ2-3,-,CSVEGKSDLNTPVAYF,TGCAGCGTTGAAGGCAAGTCGGACCTGAACACCCCAGTGGCCTATTTT
-,TRBV10-3,TRBJ2-2,few,CAITSRGGGELFF,TGTGCCATCACTAGTAGGGGCGGCGGGGAGCTGTTTTTT
-,TRBV18,TRBJ2-7,many,CASSPGTAGEQYF,TGTGCCAGCTCACCAGGGACGGCCGGCGAGCAGTACTTC
TRBD1,TRBV10-3,TRBJ2-5,many,CAISELGGQQETQYF,TGTGCCATCAGTGAACTTGGGGGACAGCAAGAGACCCAGTACTTC
-,TRBV9,TRBJ2-2,-,CASSLNGQNTGELFF,TGTGCCAGCAGTCTTAACGGACAGAACACCGGGGAGCTGTTTTTT
TRBD2,TRBV5-1,TRBJ2-1,few,CASSRDGLAVMGEQFF,TGCGCCAGCAGCCGGGACGGACTAGCGGTTATGGGTGAGCAGTTCTTC
-,TRBV6-1,TRBJ1-5,-,CATWDGNQPQHF,TGTGCCACCTGGGACGGCAATCAGCCCCAGCATTTT
-,TRBV7-3,TRBJ2-5,-,CASSPRRGETQYF,TGTGCCAGCAGCCCCCGGCGGGGAGAGACCCAGTACTTC
TRBD1,TRBV4-1,TRBJ1-5,many,CASSQGQLGQPQHF,TGCGCCAGCAGCCAGGGACAGCTCGGGCAGCCCCAGCATTTT
TRBD2,TRBV13,TRBJ2-3,many,CASSLGLAEPFSTDTQYF,TGTGCCAGCAGCTTAGGACTAGCGGAACCCTTTAGCACAGATACGCAGTATTTT